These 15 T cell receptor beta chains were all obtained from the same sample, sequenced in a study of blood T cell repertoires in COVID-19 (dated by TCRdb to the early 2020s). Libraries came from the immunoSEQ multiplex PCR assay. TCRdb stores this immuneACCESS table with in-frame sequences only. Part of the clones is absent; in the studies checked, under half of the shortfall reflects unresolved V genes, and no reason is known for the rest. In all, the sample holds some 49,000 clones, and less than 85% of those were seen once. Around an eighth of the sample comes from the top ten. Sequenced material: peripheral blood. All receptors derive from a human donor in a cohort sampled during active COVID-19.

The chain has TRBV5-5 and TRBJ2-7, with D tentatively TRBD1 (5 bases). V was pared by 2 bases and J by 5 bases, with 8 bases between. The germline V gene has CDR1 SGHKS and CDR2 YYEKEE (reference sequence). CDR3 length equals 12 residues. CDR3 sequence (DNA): TGTGCCAGCAGCTTTACAGGCCACGAGCAGTACTTC. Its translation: CASSFTGHEQYF. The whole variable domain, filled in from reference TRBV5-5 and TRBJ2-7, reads DAGVTQSPTHLIKTRGQQVTLRCSPISGHKSVSWYQQVLGQGPQFIFQYYEKEERGRGNFPDRFSARQFPNYSSELNVNALLLGDSALYLCASSFTGHEQYFGPGTRLTVT.

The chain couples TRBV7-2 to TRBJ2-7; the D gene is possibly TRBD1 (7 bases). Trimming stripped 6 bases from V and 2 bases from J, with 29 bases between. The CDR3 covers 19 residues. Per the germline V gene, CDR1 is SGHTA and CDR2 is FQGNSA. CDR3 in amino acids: CASSLGGLRQGSFTYEQYF. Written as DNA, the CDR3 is TGTGCCAGCAGTCTAGGGGGGCTACGACAGGGAAGCTTTACCTACGAGCAGTACTTC.

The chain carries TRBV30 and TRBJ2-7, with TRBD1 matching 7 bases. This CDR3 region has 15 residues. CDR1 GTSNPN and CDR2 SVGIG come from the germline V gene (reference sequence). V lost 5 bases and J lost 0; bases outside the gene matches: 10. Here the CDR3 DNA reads TGTGCCTGGGCCCCCGGGACAGAGAGCTCCTACGAGCAGTACTTC. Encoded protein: CAWAPGTESSYEQYF.

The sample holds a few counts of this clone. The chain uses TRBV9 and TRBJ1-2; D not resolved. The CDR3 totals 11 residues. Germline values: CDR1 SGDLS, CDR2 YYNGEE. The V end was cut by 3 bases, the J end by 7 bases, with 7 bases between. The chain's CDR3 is CASSAGGGYTF. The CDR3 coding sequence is TGTGCCAGCAGCGCTGGAGGTGGCTACACCTTC.

This CDR3 is CASSPALGQNYGYTF. CDR3 coding DNA: TGTGCCAGCAGCCCAGCCCTGGGACAAAACTATGGCTACACCTTC. The rearrangement joins TRBV9 to TRBJ1-2; possible D gene TRBD1, 6 bases. The V and J ends lost 4 bases and 2 bases respectively, with 15 bases between them. The CDR3 runs to 15 residues. Per germline, CDR1 SGDLS and CDR2 YYNGEE.

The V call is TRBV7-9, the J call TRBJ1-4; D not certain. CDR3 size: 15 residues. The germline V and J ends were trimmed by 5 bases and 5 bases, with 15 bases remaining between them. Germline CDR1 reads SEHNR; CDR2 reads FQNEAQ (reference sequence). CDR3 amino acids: CASSPAWAPNEKLFF. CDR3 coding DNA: TGTGCCAGCAGCCCGGCCTGGGCCCCAAATGAAAAACTGTTTTTT.

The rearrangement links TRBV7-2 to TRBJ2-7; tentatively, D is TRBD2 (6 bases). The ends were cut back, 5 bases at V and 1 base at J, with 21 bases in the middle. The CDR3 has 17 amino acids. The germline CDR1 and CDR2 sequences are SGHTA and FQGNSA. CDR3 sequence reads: CASSKTGRGLRSYEQYF. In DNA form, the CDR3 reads TGTGCCAGCAGCAAAACCGGACGGGGGTTAAGGTCCTACGAGCAGTACTTC.

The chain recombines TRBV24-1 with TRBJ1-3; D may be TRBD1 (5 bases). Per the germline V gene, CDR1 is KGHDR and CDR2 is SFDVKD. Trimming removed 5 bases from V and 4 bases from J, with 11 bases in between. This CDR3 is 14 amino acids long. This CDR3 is CATSAGGQGNTIYF. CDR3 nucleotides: TGTGCCACCAGTGCCGGGGGTCAGGGAAACACCATATATTTT.

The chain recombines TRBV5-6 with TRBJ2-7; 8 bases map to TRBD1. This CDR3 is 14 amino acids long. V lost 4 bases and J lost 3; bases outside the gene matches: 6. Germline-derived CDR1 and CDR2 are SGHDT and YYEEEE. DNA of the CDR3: TGTGCCAGCAGCCGACGGACAGGGATCTACGAGCAGTACTTC. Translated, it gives CASSRRTGIYEQYF.

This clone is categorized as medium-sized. CDR3 sequence: CASSLSASGTDTQYF. CDR3 in DNA: TGTGCCAGCAGTTTATCGGCTAGCGGAACAGATACGCAGTATTTT. The rearrangement uses TRBV27 and TRBJ2-3, with 7 bases that match TRBD2. The V segment lost 0 bases and the J segment 3 bases; nucleotides outside the gene matches: 3. The germline V gene encodes CDR1 MNHEY and CDR2 SMNVEV (reference sequence). The CDR3 runs 15 residues.

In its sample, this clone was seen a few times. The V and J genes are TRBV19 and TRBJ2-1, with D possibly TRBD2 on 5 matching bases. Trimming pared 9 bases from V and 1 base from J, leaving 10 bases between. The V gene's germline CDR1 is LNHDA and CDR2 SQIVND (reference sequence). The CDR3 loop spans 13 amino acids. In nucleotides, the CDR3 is TGTGCCAGCACCCGGGGTTCCTACAATGAGCAGTTCTTC. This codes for CASTRGSYNEQFF.

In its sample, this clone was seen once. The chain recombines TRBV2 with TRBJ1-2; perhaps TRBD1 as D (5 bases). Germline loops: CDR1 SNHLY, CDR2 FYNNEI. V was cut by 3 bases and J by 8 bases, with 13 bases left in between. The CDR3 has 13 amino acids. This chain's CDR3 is CASSELNGGGYTF. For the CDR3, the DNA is TGTGCCAGCAGTGAGTTAAACGGGGGAGGCTACACCTTC.

The CDR3 sequence is CATSDFNDAGGTEAFF. In DNA, the CDR3 is TGTGCCACCAGTGATTTTAATGATGCAGGGGGCACTGAAGCTTTCTTT. This chain connects TRBV24-1 to TRBJ1-1; TRBD1 matches 7 bases. The V gene end was trimmed by 1 base and the J gene end by 4 bases; junction bases not matched to a gene: 8. Germline loops: CDR1 KGHDR, CDR2 SFDVKD. The CDR3 totals 16 residues.

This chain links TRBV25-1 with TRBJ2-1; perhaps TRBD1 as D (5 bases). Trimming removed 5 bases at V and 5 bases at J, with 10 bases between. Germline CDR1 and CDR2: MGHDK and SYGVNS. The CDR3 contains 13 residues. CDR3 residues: CASSNRPDNEQFF. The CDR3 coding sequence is TGTGCCAGCAGTAACAGGCCTGACAATGAGCAGTTCTTC. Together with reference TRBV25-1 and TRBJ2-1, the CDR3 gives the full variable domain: EADIYQTPRYLVIGTGKKITLECSQTMGHDKMYWYQQDPGMELHLIHYSYGVNSTEKGDLSSESTVSRIRTEHFPLTLESARPSHTSQYLCASSNRPDNEQFFGPGTRLTVL.

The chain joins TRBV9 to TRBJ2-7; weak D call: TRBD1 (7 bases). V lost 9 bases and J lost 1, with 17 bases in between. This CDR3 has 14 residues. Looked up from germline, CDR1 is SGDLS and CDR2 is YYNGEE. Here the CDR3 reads CAKGGQRDSYEQYF. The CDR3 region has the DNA TGTGCCAAGGGGGGACAGCGAGATTCCTACGAGCAGTACTTC.